This entry lists 2 T cell receptor beta chains sequenced from one sample in a study of cytomegalovirus exposure and HLA in healthy donors (dated by TCRdb to the late 2010s). Libraries were constructed by the immunoSEQ multiplex PCR assay. The multiplex PCR relied on a mix of 60 forward primers for TCR Vbeta segments and 13 reverse primers for TCR Jbeta segments. Sourced from immuneACCESS, this table was stored by TCRdb with only in-frame sequences that have V and J called. A share of the clones is absent; for the studies checked, an unresolved V gene accounts for under half, and the remainder has no known explanation. This sample has under 90,000 clones in its table, and less than 75% of those were observed once. Approximately 7.6% of the sample rests with the top ten. Sequenced material: PBMCs. Every receptor here comes from a man in his forties in good health and CMV-seropositive.

The chain couples TRBV25-1 to TRBJ1-2, with D possibly being TRBD1 (6 bases). With 5 bases removed from V and 0 bases from J, the gap between germline ends came to 10 bases. Germline CDR1 reads MGHDK; CDR2 reads SYGVNS. The CDR3 is 14 amino acids. CDR3 sequence (DNA): TGTGCCAGCAGTCTACAGGGAGCTAACTATGGCTACACCTTC. Its protein product is CASSLQGANYGYTF.

This sequence joins TRBV28 and TRBJ2-3; possible D gene TRBD1, 6 bases. Trimming removed 5 bases at V and 11 bases at J, with 17 bases between. The CDR3 has 13 residues. Germline assignment: CDR1 MDHEN and CDR2 SYDVKM. The CDR3 DNA reads as TGTGCCAGCAGTCCCAAGGTAGGGGGTCAGCAGTATTTT. It translates to CASSPKVGGQQYF.